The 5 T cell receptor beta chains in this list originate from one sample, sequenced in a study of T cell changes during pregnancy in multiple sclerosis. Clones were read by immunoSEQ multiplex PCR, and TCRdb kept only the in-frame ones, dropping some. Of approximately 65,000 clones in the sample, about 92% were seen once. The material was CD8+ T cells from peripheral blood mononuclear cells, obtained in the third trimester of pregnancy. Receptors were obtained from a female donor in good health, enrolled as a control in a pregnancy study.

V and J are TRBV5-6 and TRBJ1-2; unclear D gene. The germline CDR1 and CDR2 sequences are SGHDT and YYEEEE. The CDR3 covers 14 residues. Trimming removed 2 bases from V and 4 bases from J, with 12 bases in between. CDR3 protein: CASSFNPGFYGYTF. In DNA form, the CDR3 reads TGTGCCAGCAGCTTTAACCCCGGGTTCTATGGCTACACCTTC. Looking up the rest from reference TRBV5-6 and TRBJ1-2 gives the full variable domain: DAGVTQSPTHLIKTRGQQVTLRCSPKSGHDTVSWYQQALGQGPQFIFQYYEEEERQRGNFPDRFSGHQFPNYSSELNVNALLLGDSALYLCASSFNPGFYGYTFGSGTRLTVV.

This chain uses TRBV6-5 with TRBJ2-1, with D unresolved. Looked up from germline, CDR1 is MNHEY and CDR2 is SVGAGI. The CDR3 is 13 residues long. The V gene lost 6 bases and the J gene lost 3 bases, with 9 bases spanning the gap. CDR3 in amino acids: CASRSDLYNEQFF. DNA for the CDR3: TGTGCCAGCAGAAGCGACCTCTACAATGAGCAGTTCTTC.

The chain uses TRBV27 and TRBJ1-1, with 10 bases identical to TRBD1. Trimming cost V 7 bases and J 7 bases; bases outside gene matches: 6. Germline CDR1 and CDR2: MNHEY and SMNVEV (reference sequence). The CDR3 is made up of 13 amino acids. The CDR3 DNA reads TGTGCCAGCACCGGGACAGGGGTAAATGAAGCTTTCTTT. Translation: CASTGTGVNEAFF.

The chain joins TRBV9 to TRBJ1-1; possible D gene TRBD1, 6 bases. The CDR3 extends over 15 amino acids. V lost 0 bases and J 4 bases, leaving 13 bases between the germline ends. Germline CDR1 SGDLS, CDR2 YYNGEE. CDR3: CASSVAPGASTEAFF. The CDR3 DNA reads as TGTGCCAGCAGCGTAGCCCCAGGGGCGTCCACTGAAGCTTTCTTT. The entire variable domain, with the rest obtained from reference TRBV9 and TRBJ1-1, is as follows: DSGVTQTPKHLITATGQRVTLRCSPRSGDLSVYWYQQSLDQGLQFLIQYYNGEERAKGNILERFSAQQFPDLHSELNLSSLELGDSALYFCASSVAPGASTEAFFGQGTRLTVV.

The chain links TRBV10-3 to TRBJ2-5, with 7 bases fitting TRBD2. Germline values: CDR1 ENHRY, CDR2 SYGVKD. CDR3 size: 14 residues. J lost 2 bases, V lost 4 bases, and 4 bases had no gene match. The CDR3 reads CAISALAAQETQYF. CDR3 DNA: TGTGCCATCAGTGCCCTAGCGGCACAAGAGACCCAGTACTTC.